These T cell receptor beta chains were read from a single sample in a study of T cell responses to AZD1222 COVID-19 vaccine. Method: immunoSEQ multiplex PCR; TCRdb's copy keeps in-frame clones and lacks some. The sample carries approximately 160,000 clones, approximately 89% recorded once. The specimen comprised peripheral blood, sampled on day 0 of AZD1222 vaccination. The receptors come from an adult in good health. Both conserved end residues are part of each CDR3. A D gene is named only where the DNA matches it firmly. Some rows mark clone size as missing; the rest say once, few, many or name a class of expanded clone.

13,.,.,TRBV19,TRBJ2-5,CASRDGGQETQYF,TGTGCCAGTAGAGATGGAGGGCAAGAGACCCAGTACTTC
12,.,.,TRBV14,TRBJ2-5,CASSRSWETQYF,TGTGCCAGCAGCCGGTCATGGGAGACCCAGTACTTC
11,.,.,TRBV20-1,TRBJ2-7,CSASLQNEQYF,TGCAGTGCTAGTTTACAGAACGAGCAGTACTTC
21,once,.,TRBV23-1,TRBJ2-4,CASSHPPQASGGILAKNIQYF,TGCGCCAGCAGTCACCCACCCCAGGCCTCAGGGGGGATCCTAGCCAAAAACATTCAGTACTTC
15,.,.,TRBV4-1,TRBJ1-2,CASSPRPESNYGYTF,TGCGCCAGCAGCCCTCGCCCCGAATCCAACTATGGCTACACCTTC
15,few,TRBD1,TRBV7-2,TRBJ1-3,CASSSHRGNGNTIYF,TGTGCCAGCAGCTCCCACAGGGGAAATGGAAACACCATATATTTT
14,few,TRBD2,TRBV6-5,TRBJ2-5,CAISPVAGGETQYF,TGTGCCATCTCCCCCGTAGCGGGAGGGGAGACCCAGTACTTC
14,.,.,TRBV6-5,TRBJ2-3,CATSDRGYTDTQYF,TGTGCCACTTCGGACCGAGGGTACACAGATACGCAGTATTTT
12,.,.,TRBV5-4,TRBJ2-1,CASSLGVNEQFF,TGTGCCAGCAGCTTGGGAGTCAATGAGCAGTTCTTC
15,once,TRBD1,TRBV19,TRBJ2-1,CASRPQGVRYNEQFF,TGTGCCAGTAGGCCCCAGGGGGTGCGGTACAATGAGCAGTTCTTC
14,.,TRBD1,TRBV6-5,TRBJ1-3,CASRSTGAGNTIYF,TGTGCCAGCAGATCCACAGGGGCTGGAAACACCATATATTTT
17,.,TRBD2,TRBV4-3,TRBJ2-2,CASSQALAGGVDGELFF,TGCGCCAGCAGCCAAGCTCTGGCGGGAGGGGTAGACGGGGAGCTGTTTTTT
14,once,TRBD1,TRBV7-9,TRBJ2-3,CASSLGQGADTQYF,TGTGCCAGCAGCTTAGGACAGGGCGCAGATACGCAGTATTTT
14,.,TRBD1,TRBV7-9,TRBJ1-5,CASSSQGSNQPQHF,TGTGCCAGCAGCTCACAGGGGAGCAATCAGCCCCAGCATTTT
15,few,TRBD2,TRBV19,TRBJ2-1,CASSIVAGVINEQFF,TGTGCCAGTAGTATAGTAGCGGGGGTAATCAATGAGCAGTTCTTC
12,.,TRBD1,TRBV11-1,TRBJ2-7,CASSFRGYEQYF,TGTGCCAGCAGCTTCAGGGGGTACGAGCAGTACTTC
13,.,.,TRBV24-1,TRBJ1-4,CATSDRSNEKLFF,TGTGCCACCAGTGACCGGTCTAATGAAAAACTGTTTTTT
16,.,.,TRBV4-1,TRBJ2-7,CASSQEIKLGSYEQYF,TGCGCCAGCAGCCAAGAAATCAAGTTGGGCTCCTACGAGCAGTACTTC
15,.,.,TRBV6-2/TRBV6-3,TRBJ2-1,CASSYSWTLYNEQFF,TGTGCCAGCAGTTACTCGTGGACTTTATACAATGAGCAGTTCTTC
16,.,.,TRBV6-4,TRBJ2-2,CASSEGYWTVTGELFF,TGTGCCAGCAGTGAAGGGTATTGGACTGTAACCGGGGAGCTGTTTTTT
13,.,.,TRBV19,TRBJ1-1,CASSTTGDTEAFF,TGTGCCAGTAGTACCACAGGAGACACTGAAGCTTTCTTT
14,once,TRBD2,TRBV28,TRBJ2-1,CASSLTSGRDEQFF,TGTGCCAGCAGTCTAACTAGCGGGAGGGATGAGCAGTTCTTC
16,.,.,TRBV6-6,TRBJ2-3,CASSYGQGGTRDTQYF,TGTGCCAGCAGTTACGGCCAGGGGGGGACGAGGGATACGCAGTATTTT
15,.,.,TRBV29-1,TRBJ2-1,CSVGSGPGRFDEQFF,TGCAGCGTTGGCTCTGGTCCAGGTCGATTCGATGAGCAGTTCTTC
14,.,.,TRBV6-5,TRBJ2-7,CASMGGARTGEQYF,TGTGCCAGTATGGGGGGCGCGAGGACGGGCGAGCAGTACTTC
16,.,TRBD1,TRBV5-8,TRBJ1-2,CASSSGTGGTNYGYTF,TGTGCCAGCAGTTCCGGGACAGGGGGGACGAACTATGGCTACACCTTC
17,.,TRBD1,TRBV15,TRBJ1-5,CATSRDRGHNGNQPQHF,TGTGCCACCAGCAGGGACAGGGGGCATAACGGCAATCAGCCCCAGCATTTT
13,once,.,TRBV12-3/TRBV12-4,TRBJ1-5,CASSPDSNQPQHF,TGTGCCAGCAGCCCTGACAGCAATCAGCCCCAGCATTTT
13,.,.,TRBV19,TRBJ1-1,CASTPWGNTEAFF,TGTGCCAGTACCCCCTGGGGGAACACTGAAGCTTTCTTT
14,.,.,TRBV27,TRBJ1-2,CASSLRQTNYGYTF,TGTGCCAGCAGTTTACGACAGACTAACTATGGCTACACCTTC
16,few,TRBD2,TRBV27,TRBJ2-7,CASIGTSGARVYEQYF,TGTGCCAGCATAGGGACTAGCGGGGCGAGAGTCTACGAGCAGTACTTC
15,.,TRBD1,TRBV7-9,TRBJ1-3,CASSLGDSSGNTIYF,TGTGCCAGCAGCTTAGGGGACAGCTCTGGAAACACCATATATTTT
14,once,.,TRBV5-5,TRBJ2-5,CASSSVGFEETQYF,TGTGCCAGCAGCTCGGTCGGGTTCGAAGAGACCCAGTACTTC
15,.,TRBD1,TRBV4-2,TRBJ2-1,CASSQDTLGQDEQFF,TGTGCCAGCAGCCAAGATACCCTAGGACAGGATGAGCAGTTCTTC